This record covers a single T cell receptor (beta chain). Its antigen remains unknown. The sample is drawn from a study of blood T cells in healthy people across ages. Whole-study findings and limits: With donor CMV status unknown, expanded clonotype changes were possibly confounded. Long-lived and aged donors differed, with more naive CD4+ cells and higher diversity in the long-lived.

Trimming cost V 5 bases and J 4 bases, with 18 bases left between them. The length of the CDR3 is 16 residues. The germline V gene encodes CDR1 MNHEY and CDR2 SMNVEV (reference sequence). Those donating, healthy Caucasian individuals from Russia, were aged about 6 to 95. There were at least 5.5 micrograms of total RNA extracted from every sample. The authors ran a second PCR of 7 to 11 cycles using a sample-barcoded 5' primer and a J-beta primer mix. Using its own MiXCR run on the 5' RACE reads, TCRdb lists one record per CDR3 protein. The table includes 1.5 million to 1.8 million distinct CDR3 sequences, approximately 43% detected once.

J is TRBJ2-1 and V is TRBV27; D is possibly TRBD2 (6 bases). The source material was blood. This clonotype was sampled from a woman between 18 and 29 years old in good health. The CDR3 is CASSVLAGRRYNEQFF. CDR3 nucleotides: TGTGCCAGCAGTGTGCTGGCGGGACGGAGGTACAATGAGCAGTTCTTC.